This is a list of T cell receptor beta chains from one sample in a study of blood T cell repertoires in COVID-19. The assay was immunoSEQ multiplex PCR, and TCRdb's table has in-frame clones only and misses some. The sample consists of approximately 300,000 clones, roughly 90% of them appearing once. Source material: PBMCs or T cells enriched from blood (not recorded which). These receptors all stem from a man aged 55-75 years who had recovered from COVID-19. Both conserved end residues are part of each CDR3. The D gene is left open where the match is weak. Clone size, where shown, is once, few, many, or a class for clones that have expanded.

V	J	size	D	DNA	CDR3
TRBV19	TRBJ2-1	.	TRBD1	TGTGCCAGTAGTATAGTGGGGGACAGGGGGTCGGGTGAGCAGTTCTTC	CASSIVGDRGSGEQFF
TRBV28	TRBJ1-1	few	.	TGTGCCAGCAGTCAATTGTCGAACAGGTACACCGAAGCTTTCTTT	CASSQLSNRYTEAFF
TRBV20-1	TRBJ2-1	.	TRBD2	TGCAGTGCCAGTGGTAAGGCGGGAGGGCCCTATGAGCAGTTCTTC	CSASGKAGGPYEQFF
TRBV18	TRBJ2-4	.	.	TGTGCCAGCTCACCGGAGATAGCCAAAAACATTCAGTACTTC	CASSPEIAKNIQYF
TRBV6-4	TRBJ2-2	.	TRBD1	TGTGCCAGCAAAGGACAGGAGACCACCGGGGAGCTGTTTTTT	CASKGQETTGELFF
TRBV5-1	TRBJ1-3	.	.	TGCGCCAGCAGCAGGGCCGACAGAAGCCCGGGAAACACCATATATTTT	CASSRADRSPGNTIYF
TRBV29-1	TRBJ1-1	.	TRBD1	TGCAGCGTTGAAGAGAGCCAGGGGGTTGAAGCTTTCTTT	CSVEESQGVEAFF
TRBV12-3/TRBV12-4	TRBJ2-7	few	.	TGTGCCAGCACCGGGAGCCACGAGCAGTACTTC	CASTGSHEQYF
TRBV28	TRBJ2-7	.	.	TGTGCCAGCAGGGGTATATTGGCGGCAGGGGGGATCTCCTACGAGCAGTACTTC	CASRGILAAGGISYEQYF
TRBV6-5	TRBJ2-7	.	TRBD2	TGTGCCAGCAGACGGCCCGGGGGGGCCCCCTACGAGCAGTACTTC	CASRRPGGAPYEQYF
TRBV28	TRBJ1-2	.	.	TGTGCCAGCAGTTTAGGCGGGGACTATGGCTACACCTTC	CASSLGGDYGYTF
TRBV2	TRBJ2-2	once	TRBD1	TGTGCCAGCACTACGGGACAGGGGAACACCGGGGAGCTGTTTTTT	CASTTGQGNTGELFF
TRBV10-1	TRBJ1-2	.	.	TGCGCCAGCAGACATAAGGGTCTCCCGCCGGGACAACCGTTAGCTAACTATGGCTACACCTTC	CASRHKGLPPGQPLANYGYTF
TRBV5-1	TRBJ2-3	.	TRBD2	TGCGCCAGCAGCCCGCCCCTAGCGGGAGGGGATACGCAGTATTTT	CASSPPLAGGDTQYF
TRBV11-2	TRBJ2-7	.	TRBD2	TGTGCCAGCAGCTCCATAGCGGGAGGGCCAGAAATCTACGAGCAGTACTTC	CASSSIAGGPEIYEQYF
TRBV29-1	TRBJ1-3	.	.	TGCAGCGTCGTAGTAAGCTCTGGAAACACCATATATTTT	CSVVVSSGNTIYF
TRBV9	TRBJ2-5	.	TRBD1	TGTGCCAGCAGCAGGACAGGGCCGGGAGAGACCCAGTACTTC	CASSRTGPGETQYF
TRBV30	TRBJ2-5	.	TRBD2	TGTGCCTGGAGTGTACGAGCGGGAGTTAATTTGGAGACCCAGTACTTC	CAWSVRAGVNLETQYF
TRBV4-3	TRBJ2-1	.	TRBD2	TGCGCCAGCAGTTCTAGCGGGAGGGCGCCCTACAATGAGCAGTTCTTC	CASSSSGRAPYNEQFF
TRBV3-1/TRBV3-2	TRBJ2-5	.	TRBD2	TGTGCCAGCAGCCGAGTACTAGCGTGGAAGGAGACCCAGTACTTC	CASSRVLAWKETQYF
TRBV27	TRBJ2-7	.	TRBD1	TGTGCCAGCAGCCAGATGGGGACAGGCGACTACGAGCAGTACTTC	CASSQMGTGDYEQYF
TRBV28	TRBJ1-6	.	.	TGTGCCAGCAGTTTACAGGGTGTAAATTCACCCCTCCACTTT	CASSLQGVNSPLHF
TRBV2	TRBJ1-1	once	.	TGTGCCAGCTGGGGAGGAGGAACGAACACTGAAGCTTTCTTT	CASWGGGTNTEAFF
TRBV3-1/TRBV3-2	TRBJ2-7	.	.	TGTGCCAGCAGCCAATTAAGGAGGGCCTACGAGCAGTACTTC	CASSQLRRAYEQYF
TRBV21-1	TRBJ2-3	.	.	TGTGCCATAGCCTCGAACAGGGGGCTTCGTTTTATCGATACGCAGTATTTT	CAIASNRGLRFIDTQYF
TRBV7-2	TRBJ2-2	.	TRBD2	TGTGCCAGCAGCACACCAGCGGGAGGCTACACCGGGGAGCTGTTTTTT	CASSTPAGGYTGELFF
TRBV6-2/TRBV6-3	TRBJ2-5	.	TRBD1	TGTGCCAGCAGCAACCCGGGACAGGGGTGGGGAGAGACCCAGTACTTC	CASSNPGQGWGETQYF
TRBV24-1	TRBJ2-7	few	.	TGTGCCACCAGTGATCCCGGGACACCCAATCCCAACGAGCAGTACTTC	CATSDPGTPNPNEQYF
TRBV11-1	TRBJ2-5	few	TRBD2	TGTGCCAGCAGCTTGAGGAGCGGGAGGGGTGAGACCCAGTACTTC	CASSLRSGRGETQYF
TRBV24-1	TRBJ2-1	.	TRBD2	TGTGCCACCAGTGATACGTCTAGCGGGAGTAACTACAATGAGCAGTTCTTC	CATSDTSSGSNYNEQFF
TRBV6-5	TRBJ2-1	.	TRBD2	TGTGCCAGCAGCTTGATAGCGGGAGTTACCAATGAGCAGTTCTTC	CASSLIAGVTNEQFF
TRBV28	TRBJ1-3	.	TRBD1	TGTGCCAGCAGTTTGCCGGGACAGGGTATATGGGGAAACACCATATATTTT	CASSLPGQGIWGNTIYF
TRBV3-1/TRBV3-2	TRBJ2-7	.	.	TGTGCCAGCAGCCAGAGACCGGGAGGGGGCGGCTACGAGCAGTACTTC	CASSQRPGGGGYEQYF
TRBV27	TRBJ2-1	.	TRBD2	TGTGCCAGCAGTTTAGGGGCGGGAGGCTCCTACAATGAGCAGTTCTTC	CASSLGAGGSYNEQFF
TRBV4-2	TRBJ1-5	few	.	TGTGCCAGCAGCCAAGACTCTGGCCCCGTACAGCCCCAGCATTTT	CASSQDSGPVQPQHF
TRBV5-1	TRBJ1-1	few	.	TGCGCCAGCAGTTCCCCGACCCGAGGGAGCACTGAAGCTTTCTTT	CASSSPTRGSTEAFF
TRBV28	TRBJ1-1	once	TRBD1	TGTGCCAGCAGTTTGGGACAGCCCTACACTGAAGCTTTCTTT	CASSLGQPYTEAFF
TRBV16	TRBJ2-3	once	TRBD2	TGTGCCAGCAGCCTCCTACTAGCGGGAGGCACAGATACGCAGTATTTT	CASSLLLAGGTDTQYF
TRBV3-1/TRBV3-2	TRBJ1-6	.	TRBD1	TGTGCCAGCCGACCCTTGACAGGGGATAATTCACCCCTCCACTTT	CASRPLTGDNSPLHF
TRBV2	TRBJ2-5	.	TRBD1	TGTGCCAGCACAGTACAGGGGGAGGTCTTGCGAGAGACCCAGTACTTC	CASTVQGEVLRETQYF
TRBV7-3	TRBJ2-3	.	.	TGTGCCAGCAGCCCAACACCTCACAGGGACACAGATACGCAGTATTTT	CASSPTPHRDTDTQYF
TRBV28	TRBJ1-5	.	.	TGTGCCTTACAGACAGGAGGTCGGCCCCAGCATTTT	CALQTGGRPQHF
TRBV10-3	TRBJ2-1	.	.	TGTGCCATCAGTGAGTCGACAGGTATTAATGAGCAGTTCTTC	CAISESTGINEQFF
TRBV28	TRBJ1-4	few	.	TGTGCCAGCACTAGCACAGGGTCAACTAATGAAAAACTGTTTTTT	CASTSTGSTNEKLFF
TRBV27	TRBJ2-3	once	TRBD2	TGTGCCAGCAGTCCTCGCGGACGGGGGGGAGATACGCAGTATTTT	CASSPRGRGGDTQYF
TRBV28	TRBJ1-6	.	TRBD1	TGTGCCAGCAGAGTGGACAGGGGGGGATCGAATTCACCCCTCCACTTT	CASRVDRGGSNSPLHF